Listed below are T cell receptor beta chains from one sample, sequenced in a study of cytomegalovirus exposure and HLA in healthy donors. Here immunoSEQ multiplex PCR was the method, and the copy in TCRdb shows in-frame clones only, minus some. The table has under 200,000 clones, about 85% seen once. Sequencing input: PBMCs. These receptors all stem from a woman aged 50 to 65 in good health and CMV-seropositive. Each CDR3 is given with its conserved first and last residue. D genes are given only for firm matches. Size is omitted from some rows. Given values are once, few, many or a class for expanded clones.

>.|TRBJ1-1|TRBV6-5|few
CASSYLTISDREAFF
TGTGCCAGCAGTTACTTGACAATTAGCGACAGGGAAGCTTTCTTT
>.|TRBJ2-7|TRBV30|.
CAWSVQGYEQYF
TGTGCCTGGAGTGTACAGGGCTACGAGCAGTACTTC
>TRBD2|TRBJ2-5|TRBV11-2|.
CASRVAGGRDWQETQYF
TGTGCCAGCAGGGTAGCGGGGGGGCGGGATTGGCAAGAGACCCAGTACTTC
>.|TRBJ2-5|TRBV7-3|.
CASSPGGIQETQYF
TGTGCCAGCAGCCCTGGCGGGATCCAAGAGACCCAGTACTTC
>.|TRBJ1-1|TRBV11-2|.
CASSSREGGTEAFF
TGTGCCAGCAGCTCCAGGGAGGGTGGGACTGAAGCTTTCTTT
>TRBD2|TRBJ2-1|TRBV5-1|few
CASSQSGTSGDEQFF
TGCGCCAGCAGCCAGAGCGGGACTAGCGGCGATGAGCAGTTCTTC
>TRBD2|TRBJ2-3|TRBV5-6|.
CASSTTSSGSTDTQYF
TGTGCCAGCAGCACGACTAGCTCCGGCAGCACAGATACGCAGTATTTT
>TRBD1|TRBJ2-7|TRBV7-6|.
CASSLQGVYEQYF
TGTGCCAGCAGCCTTCAGGGGGTATACGAGCAGTACTTC
>TRBD1|TRBJ1-2|TRBV7-3|.
CASSFGQGAGYTF
TGTGCCAGCAGCTTTGGACAGGGGGCTGGCTACACCTTC
>.|TRBJ2-3|TRBV10-3|.
CAISDRLADTQYF
TGTGCCATCAGTGATAGATTAGCCGATACGCAGTATTTT
>TRBD1|TRBJ2-3|TRBV7-2|few
CASVWKGAGDTQYF
TGTGCCAGCGTTTGGAAGGGGGCGGGTGATACGCAGTATTTT
>.|TRBJ1-1|TRBV7-2|few
CASSPGMNTEAFF
TGTGCCAGCAGCCCGGGGATGAACACTGAAGCTTTCTTT
>TRBD2|TRBJ2-3|TRBV11-2|few
CASSPKTSGGANTQYF
TGTGCCAGCAGCCCGAAGACTAGCGGGGGGGCGAATACGCAGTATTTT
>TRBD1|TRBJ1-1|TRBV27|.
CASSPYRGRGWTEAFF
TGTGCCAGCAGTCCTTACAGGGGGCGCGGTTGGACTGAAGCTTTCTTT
>.|TRBJ2-3|TRBV5-1|.
CASSLGEQADTQYF
TGCGCCAGCAGCTTGGGAGAACAGGCAGATACGCAGTATTTT
>.|TRBJ1-2|TRBV14|.
CASSPGTYLNYGYTF
TGTGCCAGCAGTCCTGGGACATACCTTAACTATGGCTACACCTTC
>.|TRBJ2-2|TRBV5-4|.
CASSRMGGTNTGELFF
TGTGCCAGCAGCAGGATGGGGGGAACGAACACCGGGGAGCTGTTTTTT